One and the same sample provided the 5 T cell receptor beta chains below, sequenced in a study of high-grade serous ovarian cancer treatment subgroups. Tumor tissue was taken before any definitive surgery or chemotherapy was given. Clones were read by immunoSEQ multiplex PCR, and TCRdb kept only the in-frame ones, dropping some. The sample shows thousands of clones, 70% to 80% of them seen only once. The sequenced sample was tumor tissue. The receptors shown here come from a human donor with high-grade serous ovarian cancer.

This clone came up once. The CDR3 DNA is TGTGCCAGCAGCGTACTAGCGGGGGGGATGGATACGCAGTATTTT. Residues: CASSVLAGGMDTQYF. J is TRBJ2-3 and V is TRBV9, with 12 bases aligning to TRBD2. Trimming removed 1 base from V and 6 bases from J; junction bases left unmatched: 3. Germline V gene sequence: CDR1 SGDLS, CDR2 YYNGEE. This CDR3 region has 15 residues.

The chain recombines TRBV7-2 with TRBJ2-7; the match to TRBD2 covers 9 bases. The CDR3 contains 17 residues. V dropped 0 bases and J dropped 0; count of bases not matched to a gene: 6. Germline V gives CDR1 SGHTA, CDR2 FQGNSA. The CDR3 nucleotides are TGTGCCAGCAGCTTAGCGACTAGCGGAATTAGCTCCTACGAGCAGTACTTC. Protein: CASSLATSGISSYEQYF. Using reference TRBV7-2 and TRBJ2-7 for the parts outside the CDR3, the full variable domain is GAGVSQSPSNKVTEKGKDVELRCDPISGHTALYWYRQSLGQGLEFLIYFQGNSAPDKSGLPSDRFSAERTGGSVSTLTIQRTQQEDSAVYLCASSLATSGISSYEQYFGPGTRLTVT.

V is TRBV14 and J is TRBJ2-7; D unresolved. This CDR3 has 13 residues. The germline V gene encodes CDR1 SGHDN and CDR2 FVKESK. V was trimmed by 2 bases and J by 2 bases, leaving 7 bases between them. CDR3 DNA sequence: TGTGCCAGCAGCCAAACCAACACCTACGAGCAGTACTTC. It yields the protein CASSQTNTYEQYF.

The chain has TRBV11-2 and TRBJ1-5; D gene uncertain. The germline V gene has CDR1 SGHAT and CDR2 FQNNGV. This CDR3 is built from 14 residues. Trimming shortened V by 3 bases and J by 4 bases, and 10 bases separated the two germline ends. The CDR3 DNA follows: TGTGCCAGCAGCTTTGGGGAAAGAAATCAGCCCCAGCATTTT. It specifies CASSFGERNQPQHF.

This sequence joins TRBV12-5 and TRBJ1-2; tentative D call: TRBD1 (5 bases). Germline loops: CDR1 LGHNT, CDR2 FRNRAP. The CDR3 runs 13 residues. V was shortened by 6 bases and J by 4 bases, with 12 bases between the two germline ends. CDR3 nucleotide sequence: TGTGCTAGTGGCAGTGACAGCTCCTATGGCTACACCTTC. It translates to CASGSDSSYGYTF.